This T cell receptor (beta chain) was recorded in a study of T-cell reconstitution after alpha-beta-depleted transplantation in children. Study-wide points: Approximately two months post-transplant, alpha-beta T cells reportedly originated from several hundred expanded graft clones.

Trimming shortened V by 5 bases and J by 5 bases, and 16 bases separated the two germline ends. CDR1 and CDR2 (germline): SGHAT, FQNNGV. The CDR3 runs 14 residues. The TCRbeta library was prepared with unique molecular identifiers. In TCRdb, the PCR reads were re-called with MiXCR into one record per CDR3 protein. The table includes 700,000 to 950,000 distinct CDR3 sequences, approximately 15% detected once. This clonotype was seen more than once but under ten times. Its antigen is undetermined. This chain connects TRBV11-2 to TRBJ2-7; D might be TRBD2 (6 bases). This TCR came from a male patient younger than 18 who had a stem cell transplant for acute lymphoblastic leukemia, so the T cells may come from the graft donor. The input for sequencing was PBMCs, mostly from graft donor cells, taken 360 days after TCRalphabeta/CD19-depleted stem cell transplant. Here the CDR3 DNA reads TGTGCCAGCAGCCGCCGGGGGTTTCGGGACGAGCAGTACTTC. It is translated as CASSRRGFRDEQYF.